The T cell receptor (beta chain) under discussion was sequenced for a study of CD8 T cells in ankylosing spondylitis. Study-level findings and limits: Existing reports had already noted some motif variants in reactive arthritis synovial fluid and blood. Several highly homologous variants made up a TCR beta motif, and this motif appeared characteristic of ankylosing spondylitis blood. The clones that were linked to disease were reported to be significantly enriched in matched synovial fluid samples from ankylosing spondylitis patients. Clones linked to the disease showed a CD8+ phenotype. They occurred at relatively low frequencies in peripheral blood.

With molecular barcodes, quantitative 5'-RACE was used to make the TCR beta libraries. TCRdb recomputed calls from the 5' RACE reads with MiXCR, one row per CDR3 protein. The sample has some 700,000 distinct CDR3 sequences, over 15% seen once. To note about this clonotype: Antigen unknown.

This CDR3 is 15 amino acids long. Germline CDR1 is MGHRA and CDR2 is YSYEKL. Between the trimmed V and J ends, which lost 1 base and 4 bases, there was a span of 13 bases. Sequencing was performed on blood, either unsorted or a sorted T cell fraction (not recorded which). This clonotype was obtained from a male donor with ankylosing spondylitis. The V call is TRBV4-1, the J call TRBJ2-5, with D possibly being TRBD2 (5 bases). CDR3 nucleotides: TGCGCCAGCAGCCAAGGTCCTAGCACCCGAGAGACCCAGTACTTC. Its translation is CASSQGPSTRETQYF.